This paragraph reports one T cell receptor (beta chain). This CDR3 is built from 15 residues. Germline V gene data show CDR1 as SGDLS and CDR2 as YYNGEE. Trimming took off 4 bases at V and 8 bases at J, with 16 bases between the two ends. The sample belongs to a study of blood T cells in healthy people across ages. With a J-beta primer mix and a sample-barcoded 5' primer, a second PCR ran about 7 to 12 cycles. TCRdb analysed the 5' RACE reads with MiXCR anew, one entry per CDR3 protein. The sample holds hundreds of thousands of distinct CDR3 sequences; under 80% are singletons and the top ten take 25% to 35%.

The source material was blood. The rearrangement links TRBV9 to TRBJ1-6; D not resolved. This sequence originates from a man aged 25-40 years in good health. The CDR3 sequence is CASSRGPYDYSPLHF. The CDR3 nucleotides read TGTGCCAGCAGCCGAGGACCATACGACTATTCACCCCTCCACTTT.